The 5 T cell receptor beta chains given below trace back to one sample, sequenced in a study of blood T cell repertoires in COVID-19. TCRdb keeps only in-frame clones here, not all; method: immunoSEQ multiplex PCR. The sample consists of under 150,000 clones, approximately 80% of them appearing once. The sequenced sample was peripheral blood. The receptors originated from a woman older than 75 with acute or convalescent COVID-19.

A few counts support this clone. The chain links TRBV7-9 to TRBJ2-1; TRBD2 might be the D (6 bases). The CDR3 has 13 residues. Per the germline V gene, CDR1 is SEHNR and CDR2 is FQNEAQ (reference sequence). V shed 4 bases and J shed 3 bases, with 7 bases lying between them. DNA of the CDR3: TGTGCCAGCAGCTCGGGACTCTACAATGAGCAGTTCTTC. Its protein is CASSSGLYNEQFF.

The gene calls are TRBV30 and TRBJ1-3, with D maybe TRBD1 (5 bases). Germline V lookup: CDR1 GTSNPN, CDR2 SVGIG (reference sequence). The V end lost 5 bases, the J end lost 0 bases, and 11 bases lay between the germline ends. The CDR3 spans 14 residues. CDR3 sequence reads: CAWSQGSSGNTIYF. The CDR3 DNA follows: TGTGCCTGGTCCCAGGGTAGCTCTGGAAACACCATATATTTT.

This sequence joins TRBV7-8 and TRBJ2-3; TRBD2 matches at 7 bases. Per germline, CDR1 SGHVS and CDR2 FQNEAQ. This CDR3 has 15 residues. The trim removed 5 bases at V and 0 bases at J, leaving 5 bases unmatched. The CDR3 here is CASSRGGTSTDTQYF. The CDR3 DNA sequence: TGTGCCAGCAGCCGGGGAGGGACTAGCACAGATACGCAGTATTTT.

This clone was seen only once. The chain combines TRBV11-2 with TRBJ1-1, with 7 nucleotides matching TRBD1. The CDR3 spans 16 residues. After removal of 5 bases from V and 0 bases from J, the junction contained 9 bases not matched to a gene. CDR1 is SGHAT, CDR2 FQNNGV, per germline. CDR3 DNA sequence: TGTGCCAGCAGCCCGACAAGGGGGCCTATGAACACTGAAGCTTTCTTT. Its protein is CASSPTRGPMNTEAFF.

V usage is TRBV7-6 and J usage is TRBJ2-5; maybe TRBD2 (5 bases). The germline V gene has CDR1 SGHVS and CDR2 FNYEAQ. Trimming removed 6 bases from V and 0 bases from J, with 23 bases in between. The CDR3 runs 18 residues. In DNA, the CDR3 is TGTGCCAGCAGTCCAGGAGTCCCCGTGACTATGTACCAAGAGACCCAGTACTTC. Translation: CASSPGVPVTMYQETQYF.